This TCR beta chain stems from a study of CD8+ T cells in alopecia areata (dated 2018 in TCRdb). With respect to the entire study: Treated patients were enrolled in an open-label pilot trial of oral tofacitinib, 5 to 10 mg twice daily, for moderate-to-severe alopecia areata. Tofacitinib was administered for 6 to 18 months, and 6 months of follow-up off drug were then conducted to assess delayed response and recurrence. To study T cell clonal expansion in alopecia areata, the researchers applied high-throughput TCRbeta sequencing to both the C3H/HeJ mouse model and human patients. In humans, TCRbeta sequencing was performed on scalp tissue and on sorted CD4+ and CD8+ peripheral blood T cells from healthy controls and from patients with patchy or totalis/universalis alopecia areata. Biopsies were taken from tofacitinib-treated patients at baseline and again at 4 and 24 weeks into treatment, and several of those patients also had a later scalp biopsy. Scalp clonality was compared among normal scalp (n=4), patchy alopecia areata scalp (n=8), and alopecia totalis/universalis scalp (n=8). RNA was obtained with the PAXgene miRNA kit for fixed scalp, the miRNeasy kit for PBMCs, and the RNeasy kit for mouse skin. TCRbeta CDR3 regions were amplified by immunoSEQ multiplex PCR using 35 Vbeta forward and 13 Jbeta reverse primers. What the research found in general, with its limitations: Compared with mice, TCR sequences shared between patients were less clear, possibly partly because of HLA diversity across the patient population. Resident alphabeta T cells in normal human skin are also sequenced, complicating scalp TCR repertoire analysis, unlike mouse skin dominated by gammadelta T cells. Compared with normal scalp, lesional scalp had higher clonality and more expanded CD8+ clones, particularly in alopecia totalis/universalis, a pattern that suggests antigenic drive.

Concerning this clone itself: Its binding antigen is unknown. Base quality data are lacking; no much larger clone is found one base away.

The time point label corresponds to: baseline before oral tofacitinib. From alopecia areata patients, peripheral blood was collected along with lesional scalp punch biopsies. PBMCs were separated by density centrifugation and stained for CD3, CD4 and CD8, after which CD4+ and CD8+ T cells were sorted on a FACSAria. The library was produced with the immunoSEQ multiplex PCR assay. To provide template for TCR sequencing, every sample had RNA extracted and reverse transcribed into cDNA. SuperScript III was used for first-strand cDNA synthesis, primed with a 2:1 mix of oligo-dT and random hexamers. A synthetic immune receptor repertoire was used to assess amplification bias, and residual bias was removed computationally. From the authors' description of their analysis: Raw reads were preprocessed for error removal, and CDR3 was defined according to IMGT conventions as running from the conserved cysteine to phenylalanine. To get clonality, Shannon entropy was normalized by log2 of the number of productive unique TCRs and the result was subtracted from 1. Whether each scalp clone was CD4 or CD8 was inferred by checking scalp TCRbeta sequences against the CD4 and CD8 repertoires from sorted blood. The table was pulled from immuneACCESS by TCRdb, which kept in-frame rearrangements only. Such tables lose some clones; where checked, under half of the loss comes from unresolved V genes, and the rest has no known cause. That table gives V, J and clone size, and the DNA gave D and trimming. In this sample the table shows roughly 130,000 clones, approximately 53% of which occur a single time. The ten largest clones take up roughly 4.5% of the sample.

This specimen was CD4+ T cells sorted from blood, taken at week 0. This TCR was recovered from a human donor with alopecia areata.

The DNA sequence is TGTGCCAGCCGACAGGGGTCTTTAGATGAGCAGTTCTTC. Translation gives CASRQGSLDEQFF. Recombination linked TRBV2 to TRBJ2-1; 8 bases in the middle match TRBD1. Including the terminal cysteine and phenylalanine, the CDR3 comprises 13 residues. The CDR3 DNA has 39 bases and is translated from base 1. V is cut back by 8 bases and J by 8 bases, with 8 bases in the junction unmatched. The germline V gene specifies SNHLY as CDR1 and FYNNEI as CDR2.